A single sample is the source of the 12 T cell receptor beta chains below, sequenced in a study of blood T cell repertoires in COVID-19. Some clones are missing from TCRdb's copy, which holds only in-frame ones; the method was immunoSEQ multiplex PCR. The table shows just over 250,000 clones, with around 87% occurring only once. Sequenced: peripheral blood. The receptors were sampled from a woman between 50 and 59 years old with acute or convalescent COVID-19.

This chain connects TRBV9 to TRBJ1-5; 7 bases map to TRBD1. Germline values: CDR1 SGDLS, CDR2 YYNGEE. The CDR3 is 14 amino acids. V gave up 3 bases and J gave up 6 bases; unmatched junction bases: 6. This CDR3 reads CASSATGVGQPQHF. CDR3 coding DNA: TGTGCCAGCAGCGCCACAGGGGTTGGTCAGCCCCAGCATTTT.

The CDR3 nucleotides read TGTGCCTGGAGTGGCGGGACTAGCGGGCAGTACTTC. It encodes CAWSGGTSGQYF. This chain joins TRBV30 and TRBJ2-7; 11 bases match TRBD2. Germline V gives CDR1 GTSNPN, CDR2 SVGIG (reference sequence). The CDR3 runs to 12 residues. V was pared by 1 base and J by 9 bases, with 2 bases of the junction left unmatched.

This clone was seen once. The CDR3 DNA follows: TGCAGCGTTGCTTTGGGCTATGAAAAACTGTTTTTT. Amino acids: CSVALGYEKLFF. This rearrangement joins TRBV29-1 to TRBJ1-4; D call uncertain. Germline V lookup: CDR1 SQVTM, CDR2 ANQGSEA. The CDR3 extends over 12 amino acids. Deletions cut 4 bases from V and 6 bases from J, with 9 bases between.

CDR3 amino acids: CASSQDYGGRWNEQYF. The CDR3 DNA reads as TGCGCCAGCAGCCAAGATTACGGGGGGCGGTGGAACGAGCAGTACTTC. The rearrangement links TRBV4-3 to TRBJ2-7; TRBD2 might be the D (7 bases). Trimming left V 0 bases short and J 5 bases short, with 17 bases between. Germline assignment: CDR1 LGHNA and CDR2 YSLEER. The CDR3 consists of 16 residues.

The chain has TRBV3-1 (or the pseudogene TRBV3-2) and TRBJ1-6; the match to TRBD1 covers 7 bases. With V trimmed by 6 bases and J by 10 bases, 12 bases remained unmatched. The CDR3 has 15 residues. Looked up from germline, CDR1 is LGHDT and CDR2 is YNNKEL (reference sequence). The DNA for the CDR3 is TGTGCCAGCAGTTTGGGGCAGGGGGGTTCATCACCCCTCCACTTT. This codes for CASSLGQGGSSPLHF.

This chain uses TRBV25-1 with TRBJ2-3; 10 nucleotides line up with TRBD2. Trimming took 2 bases from V and 2 from J; bases not matched to a gene: 4. CDR3 length: 16 amino acids. Germline CDR1 is MGHDK and CDR2 is SYGVNS. The CDR3 DNA reads as TGTGCCAGCAGTGAAACTAGCGGGATGAACACAGATACGCAGTATTTT. Encoded protein: CASSETSGMNTDTQYF.

This chain links TRBV30 with TRBJ1-1; D uncertain. The CDR3 spans 12 residues. Looked up from germline, CDR1 is GTSNPN and CDR2 is SVGIG (reference sequence). The CDR3 reads CAGPKEGTEAFF. The CDR3 region has the DNA TGTGCTGGGCCAAAGGAAGGCACTGAAGCTTTCTTT.

V usage is TRBV7-9 and J usage is TRBJ2-5; no firm D call. V was clipped by 5 bases and J by 5 bases, with 6 bases between them. Germline CDR1 SEHNR, CDR2 FQNEAQ (reference sequence). The CDR3 is 11 amino acids. CDR3 bases: TGTGCCAGCAGCGCGTCGGAGACCCAGTACTTC. This translates into CASSASETQYF.

The chain is built from TRBV7-2 and TRBJ1-5; TRBD1 agrees at 9 bases. Unmatched junction bases numbered 8, after V lost 5 bases and J lost 6 bases. This CDR3 is built from 15 residues. In germline, CDR1 is SGHTA, CDR2 FQGNSA. CDR3 protein: CASSQGQGSAQPQHF. Here the CDR3 DNA reads TGTGCCAGCAGCCAGGGACAGGGATCGGCTCAGCCCCAGCATTTT.

The rearrangement joins TRBV7-9 to TRBJ2-7; 8 bases agree with TRBD2. V shed 6 bases and J 0 bases; nucleotides not matched to a gene: 7. CDR1 and CDR2 from the germline V gene are SEHNR and FQNEAQ (reference sequence). The CDR3 totals 15 residues. The CDR3 bases are TGTGCCAGCAGTCCTGTAGCGGGACCCTCCTACGAGCAGTACTTC. It yields the protein CASSPVAGPSYEQYF.

This chain links TRBV7-3 with TRBJ1-2; D not resolved. This CDR3 region has 17 residues. Trimming pared 2 bases from V and 0 bases from J, leaving 16 bases between. The germline CDR1 and CDR2 sequences are SGHTA and FQGTGA. Here the CDR3 DNA reads TGTGCCAGCAGCTTATCCCATGTTTTGCAGGCTAACTATGGCTACACCTTC. It encodes CASSLSHVLQANYGYTF.

The V and J genes are TRBV7-3 and TRBJ2-3, with 10 bases fitting TRBD2. V was pared by 1 base and J by 5 bases, with 6 bases of the junction left unmatched. The CDR3 contains 16 residues. Germline V CDR1 and CDR2: SGHTA, FQGTGA. CDR3 sequence (DNA): TGTGCCAGCAGCTTAAGGGCTAGCGGGAGCTTAGATACGCAGTATTTT. This sequence encodes CASSLRASGSLDTQYF. The variable domain in full, completed from reference TRBV7-3 and TRBJ2-3, reads GAGVSQTPSNKVTEKGKYVELRCDPISGHTALYWYRQSLGQGPEFLIYFQGTGAADDSGLPNDRFFAVRPEGSVSTLKIQRTERGDSAVYLCASSLRASGSLDTQYFGPGTRLTVL.